This T cell receptor beta chain appears in the sequencing data of a study of spatial heterogeneity in lung cancer. Whole-study findings and limits: Tumor TCRs that were ubiquitous and expanded showed up in blood more at resection than follow-up.

On this clonotype itself: The antigen remains undetermined.

TCRdb ran MiXCR on the 5' RACE reads and lists one entry per CDR3 protein. Counted here are around 66,000 distinct CDR3 sequences, about 6.3% occurring once; the ten biggest clones make up about 15%. Trimming took off 1 base at V and 13 bases at J, with 14 bases between the two ends. CDR1 and CDR2 from the germline V gene are LGHDT and YNNKEL (reference sequence). The CDR3 contains 13 residues. Time point given: sample taken at primary tumor resection. The material was PBMCs, obtained at surgery. This rearrangement joins TRBV3-1 to TRBJ2-4; a possible D gene is TRBD1 (5 bases). The TCR originated in a female donor with early-stage non-small cell lung cancer. The CDR3 protein is CASSQGTPRGQYF. Here the CDR3 DNA reads TGTGCCAGCAGCCAAGGGACACCCCGAGGACAGTACTTC.